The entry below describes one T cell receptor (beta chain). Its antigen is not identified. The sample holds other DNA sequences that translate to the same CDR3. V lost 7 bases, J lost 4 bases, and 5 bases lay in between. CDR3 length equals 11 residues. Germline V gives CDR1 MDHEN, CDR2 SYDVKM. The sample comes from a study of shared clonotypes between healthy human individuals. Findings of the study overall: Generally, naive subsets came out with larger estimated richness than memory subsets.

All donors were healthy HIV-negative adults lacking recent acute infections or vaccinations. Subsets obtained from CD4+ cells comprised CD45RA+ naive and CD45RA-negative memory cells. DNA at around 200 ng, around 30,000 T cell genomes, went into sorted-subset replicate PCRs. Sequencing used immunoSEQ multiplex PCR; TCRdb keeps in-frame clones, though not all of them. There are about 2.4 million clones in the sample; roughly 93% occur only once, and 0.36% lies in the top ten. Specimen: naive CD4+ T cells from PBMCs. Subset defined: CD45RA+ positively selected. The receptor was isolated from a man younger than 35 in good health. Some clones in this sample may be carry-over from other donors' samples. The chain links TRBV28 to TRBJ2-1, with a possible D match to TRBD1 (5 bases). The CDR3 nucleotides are TGTGCCAGCAACAGGTACAATGAGCAGTTCTTC. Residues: CASNRYNEQFF.